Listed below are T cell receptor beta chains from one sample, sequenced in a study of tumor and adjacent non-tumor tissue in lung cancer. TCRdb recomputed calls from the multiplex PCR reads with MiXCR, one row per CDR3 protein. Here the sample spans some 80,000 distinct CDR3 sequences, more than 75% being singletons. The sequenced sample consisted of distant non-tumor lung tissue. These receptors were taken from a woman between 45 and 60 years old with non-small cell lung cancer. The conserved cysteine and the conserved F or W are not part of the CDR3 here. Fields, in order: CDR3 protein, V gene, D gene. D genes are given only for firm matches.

CDR3 protein: ASSLAASGSTDTQY
V gene: TRBV5-1
D gene: TRBD2

CDR3 protein: ASKGGHGGQY
V gene: TRBV5-1
D gene: NA

CDR3 protein: ASSLESGCSGELF
V gene: TRBV11-2
D gene: NA

CDR3 protein: ASSQGALREQY
V gene: TRBV28
D gene: TRBD1

CDR3 protein: SVETGTGDYEQY
V gene: TRBV29-1
D gene: TRBD1

CDR3 protein: ARCFEPGANTEAF
V gene: TRBV11-2
D gene: NA

CDR3 protein: VSSYGGGNGELF
V gene: TRBV6-5
D gene: TRBD2

CDR3 protein: SVRQTYNEQF
V gene: TRBV29-1
D gene: NA

CDR3 protein: ASSYRVNSYNEQF
V gene: TRBV5-6
D gene: NA

CDR3 protein: TISESSRENTEAF
V gene: TRBV10-3
D gene: NA

CDR3 protein: TSSHKGDSKQF
V gene: TRBV4-1
D gene: NA

CDR3 protein: ASSLDRSAGVLEQY
V gene: TRBV4-1
D gene: NA

CDR3 protein: ASSICGSKSYNEQF
V gene: TRBV6-5
D gene: TRBD2

CDR3 protein: ASSLGKGNSPLH
V gene: TRBV11-2
D gene: NA

CDR3 protein: SVEEPQWEGYNEQF
V gene: TRBV29-1
D gene: TRBD2

CDR3 protein: ARSTWGITEAF
V gene: TRBV6-1
D gene: NA

CDR3 protein: SASSVDEQY
V gene: TRBV29-1
D gene: NA

CDR3 protein: SARRLEGDRTDTQY
V gene: TRBV20-1
D gene: NA

CDR3 protein: ASSPRWTSGHYNEQF
V gene: TRBV7-9
D gene: TRBD2